This T cell receptor (beta chain) emerged from a study of T cell changes during pregnancy in multiple sclerosis. Measured with immunoSEQ multiplex PCR; TCRdb has only the in-frame clones, and not every one. The sample lists roughly 100,000 clones, around 90% occurring once. The CDR3 totals 12 residues. V was clipped by 4 bases and J by 4 bases, with 7 bases between them. Looked up from germline, CDR1 is SGHNT and CDR2 is YYREEE (reference sequence). This receptor was obtained from a female donor with multiple sclerosis, enrolled in a pregnancy study. Sequenced here: peripheral blood, sampled in the second trimester of pregnancy. The V and J genes are TRBV5-4 and TRBJ2-3; D call uncertain. The chain's CDR3 is CASSLVSDTQYF. DNA for the CDR3: TGTGCCAGCAGCCTAGTATCAGATACGCAGTATTTT.